The present T cell receptor beta chain was sequenced within a study of tumor-infiltrating lymphocytes in primary liver carcinoma. A primer matching the constant region was used to make TCR beta cDNA from approximately 500 ng of total RNA. Three nested multiplex PCR rounds of slightly modified ARM-PCR generated TCR beta libraries. Both of the initial two PCR rounds ran for approximately 11 cycles and employed TRBV1-TRBV30 forward primers alongside a C-beta reverse primer. TCRdb re-called the multiplex PCR reads with MiXCR, one entry per CDR3 protein. The table lists fewer than 350,000 distinct CDR3 sequences, 50% to 70% of them singletons. As for this clonotype: A single base separates this from a much larger clone, so it may be a read error.

RNA isolated from unsorted whole blood supplied the blood RNA, with germline DNA also extracted. The CDR3 length is 19 residues. The germline CDR1 and CDR2 sequences are MNHNY and SVGAGI (reference sequence). V was pared by 0 bases and J by 5 bases, with 13 bases of the junction left unmatched. This TCR was recovered from a man in his forties with primary liver carcinoma and hepatitis B virus infection. Sample: peripheral blood. This rearrangement joins TRBV6-6 to TRBJ2-1; 10 positions match TRBD2. Here the CDR3 DNA reads TGTGCCAGCAGTTACTCCGGGGCTAGCGGGAGTTCCGTTGACAATGAGCAGTTCTTC. It translates to CASSYSGASGSSVDNEQFF.